This entry features one T cell receptor (beta chain) sequence. The antigen is not known. The sample is drawn from a study of shared clonotypes between healthy human individuals. The study's findings and limits: Larger richness was generally estimated for naive than memory subsets.

For each subset, genomic DNA was distributed in equal portions over several immunoSEQ plates. The authors' processing: ImmunoSEQ only sent back junction sequences with no quality scores, so filtering was done differently. Some clones are missing from TCRdb's copy, which holds only in-frame ones; the method was immunoSEQ multiplex PCR. For V, J and clone size, that table is used; D and trimming come from the DNA. The repertoire consists of 760,000 or so clones, with 96% occurring once and the leading ten covering about 0.25%. CDR3 length: 12 residues. Per germline, CDR1 LNHDA and CDR2 SQIVND (reference sequence). V was trimmed by 5 bases and J by 10 bases, leaving 12 bases between them. The naive CD8 fraction comprised CD45RO-negative cells positively selected for CCR7 and excluded terminally differentiated effector memory CD45RA+ cells.

The rearrangement links TRBV19 to TRBJ2-1, with D possibly TRBD2 on 6 matching bases. Material: naive CD8+ T cells sorted from blood. This sequence was found in a young man in good health. The CDR3 reads CASSDRDSEQFF. The CDR3 bases are TGTGCCAGTAGTGACCGGGACTCCGAGCAGTTCTTC.